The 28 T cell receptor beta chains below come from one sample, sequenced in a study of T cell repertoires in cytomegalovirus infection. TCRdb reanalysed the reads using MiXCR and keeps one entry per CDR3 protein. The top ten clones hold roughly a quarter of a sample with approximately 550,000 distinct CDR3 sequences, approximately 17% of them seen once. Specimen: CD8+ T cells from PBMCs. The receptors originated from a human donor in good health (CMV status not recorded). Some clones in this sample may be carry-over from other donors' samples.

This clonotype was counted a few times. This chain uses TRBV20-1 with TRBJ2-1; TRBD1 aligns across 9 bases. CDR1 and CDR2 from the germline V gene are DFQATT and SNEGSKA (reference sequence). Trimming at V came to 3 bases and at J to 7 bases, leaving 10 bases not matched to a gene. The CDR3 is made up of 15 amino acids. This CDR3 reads CSASRSGTGWNEQFF. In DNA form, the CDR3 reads TGCAGTGCTAGTCGATCTGGGACAGGGTGGAATGAGCAGTTCTTC.

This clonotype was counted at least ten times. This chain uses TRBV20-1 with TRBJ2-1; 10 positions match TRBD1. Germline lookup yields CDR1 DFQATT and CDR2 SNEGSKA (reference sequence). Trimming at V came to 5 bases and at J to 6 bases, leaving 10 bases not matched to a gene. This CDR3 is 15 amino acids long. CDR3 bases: TGCAGTGCTCCCCCCGGGACAGGGGTCTCCAATGAGCAGTTCTTC. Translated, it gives CSAPPGTGVSNEQFF.

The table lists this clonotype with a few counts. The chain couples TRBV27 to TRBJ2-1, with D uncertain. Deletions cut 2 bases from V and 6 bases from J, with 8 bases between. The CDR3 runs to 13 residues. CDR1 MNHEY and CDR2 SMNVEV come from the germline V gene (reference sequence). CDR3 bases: TGTGCCAGCAGTTTAGTTCGGGCCAATGAGCAGTTCTTC. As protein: CASSLVRANEQFF.

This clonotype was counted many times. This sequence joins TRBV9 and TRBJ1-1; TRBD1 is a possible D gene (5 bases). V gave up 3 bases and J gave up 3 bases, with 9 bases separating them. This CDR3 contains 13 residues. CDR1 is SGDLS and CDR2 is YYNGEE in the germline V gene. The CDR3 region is CASSAWGDTEAFF. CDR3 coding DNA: TGTGCCAGCAGCGCCTGGGGGGACACTGAAGCTTTCTTT.

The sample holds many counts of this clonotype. DNA for the CDR3: TGTGCCAGCAGTGAAGTGACAGGGAGCTCCTACGAGCAGTACTTC. Translation gives CASSEVTGSSYEQYF. V gene TRBV2 combines with J gene TRBJ2-7, with TRBD1 matching 7 bases. Germline lookup yields CDR1 SNHLY and CDR2 FYNNEI. CDR3 length equals 15 residues. V dropped 1 base and J dropped 0; count of bases not matched to a gene: 3. The variable domain in full, completed from reference TRBV2 and TRBJ2-7, reads EPEVTQTPSHQVTQMGQEVILRCVPISNHLYFYWYRQILGQKVEFLVSFYNNEISEKSEIFDDQFSVERPDGSNFTLKIRSTKLEDSAMYFCASSEVTGSSYEQYFGPGTRLTVT.

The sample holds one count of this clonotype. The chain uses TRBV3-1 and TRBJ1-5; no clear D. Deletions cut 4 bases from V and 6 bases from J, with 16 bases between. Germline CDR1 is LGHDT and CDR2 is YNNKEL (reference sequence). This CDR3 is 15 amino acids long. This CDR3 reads CASSPGRPGRQPQHF. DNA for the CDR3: TGTGCCAGCAGCCCCGGGAGGCCGGGCCGTCAGCCCCAGCATTTT.

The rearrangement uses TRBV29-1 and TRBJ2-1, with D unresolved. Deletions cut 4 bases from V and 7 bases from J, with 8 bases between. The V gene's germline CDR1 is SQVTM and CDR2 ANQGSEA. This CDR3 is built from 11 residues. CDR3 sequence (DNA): TGCAGCGTTGTCAGAGCTAATGAGCAGTTCTTC. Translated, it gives CSVVRANEQFF.

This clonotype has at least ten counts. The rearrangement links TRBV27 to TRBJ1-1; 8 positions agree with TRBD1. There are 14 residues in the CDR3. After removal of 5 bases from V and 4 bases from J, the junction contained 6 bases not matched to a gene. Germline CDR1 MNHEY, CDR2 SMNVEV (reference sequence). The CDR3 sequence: CASSNRGVFTEAFF. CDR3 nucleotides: TGTGCCAGCAGTAACAGGGGGGTTTTCACTGAAGCTTTCTTT.

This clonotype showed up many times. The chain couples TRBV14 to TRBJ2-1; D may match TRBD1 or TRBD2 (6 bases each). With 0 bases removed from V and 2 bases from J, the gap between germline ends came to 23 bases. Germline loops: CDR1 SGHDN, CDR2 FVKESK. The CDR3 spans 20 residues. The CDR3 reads CASSQDPPGVRTKAYNEQFF. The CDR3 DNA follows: TGTGCCAGCAGCCAAGATCCCCCAGGGGTAAGGACTAAGGCCTACAATGAGCAGTTCTTC.

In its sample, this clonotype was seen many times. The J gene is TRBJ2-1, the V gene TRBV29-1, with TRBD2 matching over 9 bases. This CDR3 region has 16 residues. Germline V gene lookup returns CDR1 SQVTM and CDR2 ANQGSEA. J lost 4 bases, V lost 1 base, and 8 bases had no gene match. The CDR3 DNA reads TGCAGCGTTGAAGGGTTAGCGGGAGAAGGGTACAATGAGCAGTTCTTC. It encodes CSVEGLAGEGYNEQFF.

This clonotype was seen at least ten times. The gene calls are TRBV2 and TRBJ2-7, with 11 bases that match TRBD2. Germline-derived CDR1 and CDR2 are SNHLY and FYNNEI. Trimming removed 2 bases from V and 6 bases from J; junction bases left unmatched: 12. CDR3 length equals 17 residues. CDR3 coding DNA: TGTGCCAGCAGTGAACCGTCCGGGACTAGCGGCTTTTTCGAGCAGTACTTC. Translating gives CASSEPSGTSGFFEQYF.

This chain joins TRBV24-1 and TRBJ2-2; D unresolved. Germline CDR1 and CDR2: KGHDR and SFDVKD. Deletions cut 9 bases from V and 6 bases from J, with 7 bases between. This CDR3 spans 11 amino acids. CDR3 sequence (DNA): TGTGCCACCGCCTACTCCGGGGAGCTGTTTTTT. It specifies CATAYSGELFF.

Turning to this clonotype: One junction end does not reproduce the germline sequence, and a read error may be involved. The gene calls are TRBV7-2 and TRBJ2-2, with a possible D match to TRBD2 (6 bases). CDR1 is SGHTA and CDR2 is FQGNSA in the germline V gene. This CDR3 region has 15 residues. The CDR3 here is CASSPGLALGGEPFF. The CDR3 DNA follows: TGTGCCAGCAGCCCCGGGCTTGCCTTAGGAGGGGAGCCGTTTTTT.

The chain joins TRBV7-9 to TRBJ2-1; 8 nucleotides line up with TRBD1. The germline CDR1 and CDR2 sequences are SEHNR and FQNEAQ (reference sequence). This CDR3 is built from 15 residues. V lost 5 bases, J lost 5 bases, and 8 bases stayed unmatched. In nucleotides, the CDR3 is TGTGCCAGCAGCCCCCGGGACAGGAGACACAATGAGCAGTTCTTC. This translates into CASSPRDRRHNEQFF.

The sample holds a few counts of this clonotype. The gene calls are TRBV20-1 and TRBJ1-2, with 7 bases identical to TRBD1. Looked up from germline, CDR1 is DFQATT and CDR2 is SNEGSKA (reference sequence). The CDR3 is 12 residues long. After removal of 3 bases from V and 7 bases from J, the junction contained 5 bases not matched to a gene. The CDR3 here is CSASTGEGGYTF. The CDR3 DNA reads TGCAGTGCTAGCACAGGGGAGGGTGGCTACACCTTC.

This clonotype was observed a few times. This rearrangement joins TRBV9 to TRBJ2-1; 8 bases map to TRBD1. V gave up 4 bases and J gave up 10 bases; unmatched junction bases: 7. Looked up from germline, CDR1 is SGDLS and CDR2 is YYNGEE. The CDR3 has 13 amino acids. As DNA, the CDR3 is TGTGCCAGCAGCCTCCACGGGGACAGGGAGCAGTTCTTC. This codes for CASSLHGDREQFF.

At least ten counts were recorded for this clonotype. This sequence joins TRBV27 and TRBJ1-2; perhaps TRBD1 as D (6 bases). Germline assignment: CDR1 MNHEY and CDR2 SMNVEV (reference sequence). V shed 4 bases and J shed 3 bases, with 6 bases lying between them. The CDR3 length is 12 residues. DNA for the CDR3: TGTGCCAGCAGTTCAGGGGACTATGGCTACACCTTC. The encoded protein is CASSSGDYGYTF.

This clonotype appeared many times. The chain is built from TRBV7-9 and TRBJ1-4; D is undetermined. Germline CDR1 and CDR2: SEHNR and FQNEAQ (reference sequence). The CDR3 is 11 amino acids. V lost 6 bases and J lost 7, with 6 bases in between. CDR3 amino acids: CASRLGEKLFF. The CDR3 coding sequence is TGTGCCAGCAGATTGGGTGAAAAACTGTTTTTT.

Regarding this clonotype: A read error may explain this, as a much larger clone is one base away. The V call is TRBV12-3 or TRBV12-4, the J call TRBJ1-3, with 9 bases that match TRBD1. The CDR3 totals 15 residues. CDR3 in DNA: TGTGCCAGCTGGGACAGGGTATCCTCTGTAAACACCATATATTTT. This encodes CASWDRVSSVNTIYF.

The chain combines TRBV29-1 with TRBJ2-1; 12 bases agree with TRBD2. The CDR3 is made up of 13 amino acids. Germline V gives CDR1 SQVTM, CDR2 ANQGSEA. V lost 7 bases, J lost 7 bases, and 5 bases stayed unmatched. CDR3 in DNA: TGCAGCGAACTAGCGGGGGGAAGGAATGAGCAGTTCTTC. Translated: CSELAGGRNEQFF.

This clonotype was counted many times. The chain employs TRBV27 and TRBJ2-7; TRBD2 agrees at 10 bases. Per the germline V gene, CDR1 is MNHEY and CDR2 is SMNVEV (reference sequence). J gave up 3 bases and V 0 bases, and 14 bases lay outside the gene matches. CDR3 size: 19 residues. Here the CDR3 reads CASSLSAYRETSGFYEQYF. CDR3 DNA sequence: TGTGCCAGCAGTTTATCGGCTTATCGCGAGACTAGCGGGTTCTACGAGCAGTACTTC.

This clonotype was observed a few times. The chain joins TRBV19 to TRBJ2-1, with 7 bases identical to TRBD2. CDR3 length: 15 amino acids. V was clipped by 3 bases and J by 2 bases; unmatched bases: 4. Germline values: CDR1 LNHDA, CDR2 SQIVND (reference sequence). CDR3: CASSIWGGTYNEQFF. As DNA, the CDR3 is TGTGCCAGTAGTATTTGGGGGGGGACCTACAATGAGCAGTTCTTC. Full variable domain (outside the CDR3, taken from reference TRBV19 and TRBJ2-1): DGGITQSPKYLFRKEGQNVTLSCEQNLNHDAMYWYRQDPGQGLRLIYYSQIVNDFQKGDIAEGYSVSREKKESFPLTVTSAQKNPTAFYLCASSIWGGTYNEQFFGPGTRLTVL.

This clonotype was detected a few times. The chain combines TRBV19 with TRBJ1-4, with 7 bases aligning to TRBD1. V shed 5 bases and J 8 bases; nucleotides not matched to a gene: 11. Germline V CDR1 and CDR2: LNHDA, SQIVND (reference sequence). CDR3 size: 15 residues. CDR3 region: CASSQTQGWDEKLFF. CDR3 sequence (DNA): TGTGCCAGTAGTCAGACACAGGGGTGGGACGAAAAACTGTTTTTT. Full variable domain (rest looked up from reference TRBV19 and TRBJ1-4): DGGITQSPKYLFRKEGQNVTLSCEQNLNHDAMYWYRQDPGQGLRLIYYSQIVNDFQKGDIAEGYSVSREKKESFPLTVTSAQKNPTAFYLCASSQTQGWDEKLFFGSGTQLSVL.

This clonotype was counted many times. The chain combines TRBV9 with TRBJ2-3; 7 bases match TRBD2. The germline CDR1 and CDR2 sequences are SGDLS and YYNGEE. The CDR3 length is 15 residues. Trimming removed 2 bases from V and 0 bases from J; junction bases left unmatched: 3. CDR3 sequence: CASSVLRGSTDTQYF. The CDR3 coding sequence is TGTGCCAGCAGCGTTTTGCGGGGGAGCACAGATACGCAGTATTTT.

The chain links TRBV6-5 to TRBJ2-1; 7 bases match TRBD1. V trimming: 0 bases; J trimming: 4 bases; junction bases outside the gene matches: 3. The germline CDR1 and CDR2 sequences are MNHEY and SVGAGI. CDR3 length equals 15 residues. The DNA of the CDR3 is TGTGCCAGCAGTTACTCAGGGGGCCATTACAATGAGCAGTTCTTC. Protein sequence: CASSYSGGHYNEQFF.

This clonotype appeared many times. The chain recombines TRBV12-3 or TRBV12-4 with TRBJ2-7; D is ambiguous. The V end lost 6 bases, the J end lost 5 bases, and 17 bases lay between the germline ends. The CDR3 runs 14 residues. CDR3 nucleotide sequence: TGTGCCAGCAGCCTACAGAGAGGTGTGAACGAGCAGTACTTC. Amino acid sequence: CASSLQRGVNEQYF.

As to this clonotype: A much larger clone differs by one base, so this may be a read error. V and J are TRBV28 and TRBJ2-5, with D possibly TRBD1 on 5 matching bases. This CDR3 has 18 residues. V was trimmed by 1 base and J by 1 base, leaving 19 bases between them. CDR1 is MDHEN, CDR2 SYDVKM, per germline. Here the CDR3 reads CASSLLAGLVGFQETQYF. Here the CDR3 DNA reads TGTGCCAGCAGTTTATTGGCAGGGTTGGTCGGGTTCCAAGAGACCCAGTACTTC.

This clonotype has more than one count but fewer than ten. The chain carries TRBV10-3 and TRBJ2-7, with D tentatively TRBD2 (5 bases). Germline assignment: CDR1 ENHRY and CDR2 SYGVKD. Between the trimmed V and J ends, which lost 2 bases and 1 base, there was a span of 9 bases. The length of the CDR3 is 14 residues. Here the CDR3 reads CAISERGRSYEQYF. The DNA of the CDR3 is TGTGCCATCAGTGAGCGGGGAAGGTCCTACGAGCAGTACTTC.